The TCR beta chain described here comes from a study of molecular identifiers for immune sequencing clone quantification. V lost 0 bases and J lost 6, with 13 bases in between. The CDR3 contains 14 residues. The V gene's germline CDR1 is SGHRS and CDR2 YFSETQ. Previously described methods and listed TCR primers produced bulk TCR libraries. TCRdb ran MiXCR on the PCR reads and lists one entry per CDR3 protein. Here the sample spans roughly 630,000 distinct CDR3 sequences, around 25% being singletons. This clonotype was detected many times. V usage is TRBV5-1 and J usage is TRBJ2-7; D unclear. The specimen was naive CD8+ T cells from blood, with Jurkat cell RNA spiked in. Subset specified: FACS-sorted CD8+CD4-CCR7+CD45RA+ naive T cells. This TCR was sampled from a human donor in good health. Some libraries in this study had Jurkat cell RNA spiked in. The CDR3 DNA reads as TGCGCCAGCAGCTTGGACATAAACCTGGTCGAGCAGTACTTC. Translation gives CASSLDINLVEQYF. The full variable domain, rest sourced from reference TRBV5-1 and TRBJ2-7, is KAGVTQTPRYLIKTRGQQVTLSCSPISGHRSVSWYQQTPGQGLQFLFEYFSETQRNKGNFPGRFSGRQFSNSRSEMNVSTLELGDSALYLCASSLDINLVEQYFGPGTRLTVT.